This T cell receptor (beta chain) was identified during a study of early stage breast cancer tumors. Study in general: Average read coverage per sample was around 10-fold.

The CDR3 has 15 amino acids. The germline V gene has CDR1 SGHDN and CDR2 FVKESK. With 3 bases removed from V and 7 bases from J, the gap between germline ends came to 15 bases. TCRdb's table, derived via immunoSEQ multiplex PCR, lists solely in-frame clones and lacks some. This repertoire shows about 19,000 clones, around 83% found once; its top ten account for approximately 1.7%. V usage is TRBV14 and J usage is TRBJ2-2; tentatively, D is TRBD2 (5 bases). Sequencing was carried out using blood. This clonotype was sampled from a person aged 65-85 years with breast cancer. In DNA form, the CDR3 reads TGTGCCAGCAGCCATAGCCAATACGGAGGCGGGGAGCTGTTTTTT. It specifies CASSHSQYGGGELFF.